This T cell receptor (beta chain) emerged from a study of blood T cells in healthy people across ages. A second roughly 6 to 11 cycle PCR used barcoded and J-beta primers. Sequencing recovered at least 2.5 million CDR3-containing paired-end reads from each sample. TCRdb redid the calling of the 5' RACE reads with MiXCR, one entry per CDR3 protein. This sample has roughly 1.7 million distinct CDR3 sequences, with 34% found just once. Germline lookup yields CDR1 LGHDT and CDR2 YNNKEL (reference sequence). The ends were cut back, 2 bases at V and 3 bases at J, with 10 bases in the middle. The CDR3 loop spans 14 amino acids. PBMCs numbering at least 6.5 million were isolated per sample.

The specimen was blood. The clonotype originates from a woman aged 30 to 39 in good health. The chain recombines TRBV3-1 with TRBJ2-5; weak D call: TRBD1 (5 bases). The CDR3 is CASSQIKTEETQYF. As DNA, the CDR3 is TGTGCCAGCAGCCAAATCAAGACAGAAGAGACCCAGTACTTC.